The 13 T cell receptor beta chains in this list originate from one sample, sequenced in a study of blood T cells in healthy people across ages. PCR was performed a second time for roughly 6 to 12 cycles using a sample-barcoded 5' primer and a J-beta primer mix. TCRdb recomputed calls from the 5' RACE reads with MiXCR, one row per CDR3 protein. This sample carries 700,000 to 900,000 distinct CDR3 sequences, about 48% of them seen once, and the ten largest clones take approximately 40%. The source material was blood. These receptors came from a man of 80 years or more in good health.

The chain carries TRBV6-6 and TRBJ1-1; D unresolved. V dropped 6 bases and J dropped 8 bases, with 13 bases sitting between them. Germline CDR1 is MNHNY and CDR2 is SVGAGI (reference sequence). The CDR3 sequence is 12 residues long. The CDR3 spells CASSSRPPEAFF. The DNA of the CDR3 is TGTGCCAGCAGCTCCAGGCCCCCCGAAGCTTTCTTT.

J is TRBJ1-2 and V is TRBV9; no clear D gene. The germline V and J ends were trimmed by 0 bases and 2 bases, with 8 bases remaining between them. CDR3 length: 14 amino acids. Germline V gene data show CDR1 as SGDLS and CDR2 as YYNGEE. CDR3 amino acids: CASSVDSGNYGYTF. In nucleotides, the CDR3 is TGTGCCAGCAGCGTAGACAGTGGAAACTATGGCTACACCTTC.

This chain connects TRBV29-1 to TRBJ2-3; 10 nucleotides agree with TRBD1. The ends lost 5 bases at V and 5 bases at J; junction bases unmatched: 10. The V gene's germline CDR1 is SQVTM and CDR2 ANQGSEA. This CDR3 region has 15 residues. CDR3 nucleotide sequence: TGCAGCGTTATGACAGGGGGCGCCCCCGTAGATACGCAGTATTTT. This codes for CSVMTGGAPVDTQYF.

The J gene is TRBJ2-5, the V gene TRBV14, with TRBD2 identical over 13 bases. The CDR3 totals 16 residues. Germline V gene sequence: CDR1 SGHDN, CDR2 FVKESK. The J segment lost 11 bases and the V segment lost 4 bases, leaving 13 bases of the junction unmatched. Here the CDR3 DNA reads TGTGCCAGCAGCCGCCCCTGGACTAGCGGGAGCAATGAGCAGTACTTC. Translation gives CASSRPWTSGSNEQYF.

This clonotype was counted between two and nine times. This rearrangement joins TRBV3-1 to TRBJ1-2; D call uncertain. Germline V CDR1 and CDR2: LGHDT, YNNKEL (reference sequence). The CDR3 spans 14 residues. Trimming took off 4 bases at V and 8 bases at J, with 17 bases between the two ends. The chain's CDR3 is CASSLHPQEGGYTF. CDR3 nucleotides: TGTGCCAGCAGCCTCCACCCCCAGGAGGGAGGCTACACCTTC.

The J gene is TRBJ2-1, the V gene TRBV20-1; TRBD2 aligns across 12 bases. Germline CDR1 and CDR2: DFQATT and SNEGSKA (reference sequence). The CDR3 length is 14 residues. The junction had 8 bases not matched to a gene; V was cut back by 5 bases and J by 9 bases. This CDR3 is CSAVTSGSVVEQFF. The CDR3 DNA sequence: TGCAGTGCTGTGACTAGCGGGAGTGTTGTTGAGCAGTTCTTC.

CDR3 sequence: CSATETGFNEKLFF. Written as DNA, the CDR3 is TGCAGTGCTACCGAGACGGGGTTTAATGAAAAACTGTTTTTT. The genes are TRBV20-1 and TRBJ1-4; D is uncertain. V shed 4 bases and J shed 4 bases, with 13 bases lying between them. The germline V gene has CDR1 DFQATT and CDR2 SNEGSKA (reference sequence). This CDR3 has 14 amino acids.

This clonotype was counted once. The chain has TRBV6-5 and TRBJ2-7; D may be TRBD1 (6 bases). The CDR3 has 15 amino acids. Germline CDR1 MNHEY, CDR2 SVGAGI. V was pared by 5 bases and J by 2 bases, with 16 bases between. The CDR3 sequence: CASSADRSRTYEQYF. CDR3 nucleotides: TGTGCCAGCAGTGCCGACAGGTCGCGGACCTACGAGCAGTACTTC.

The chain recombines TRBV29-1 with TRBJ2-2; TRBD1 matches 10 bases. Germline CDR1 and CDR2: SQVTM and ANQGSEA. With 7 bases clipped from V and 4 bases from J, the junction kept 9 bases outside the gene matches. The CDR3 covers 15 residues. CDR3 amino acids: CSAKTGTGATGELFF. As DNA, the CDR3 is TGCAGCGCCAAAACCGGGACAGGGGCCACCGGGGAGCTGTTTTTT.

This clonotype was counted at least ten times. In nucleotides, the CDR3 is TGTGCCAGCAGCGTAGGAAGCGGTACCGACGAGCAGTACTTC. Translating it yields CASSVGSGTDEQYF. V is TRBV9 and J is TRBJ2-5, with D maybe TRBD2 (5 bases). The closer fit of TRBJ2-7 to the DNA end suggests the J call may be wrong. Germline values: CDR1 SGDLS, CDR2 YYNGEE. The CDR3 totals 14 residues.

The rearrangement uses TRBV29-1 and TRBJ2-5; 11 nucleotides agree with TRBD1. The germline gives CDR1 SQVTM, CDR2 ANQGSEA. With 2 bases clipped from V and 2 bases from J, the junction kept 4 bases outside the gene matches. This CDR3 region has 15 residues. CDR3 sequence (DNA): TGCAGCGTTGAACCGGACAGGGGGCGTCAAGAGACCCAGTACTTC. It translates to CSVEPDRGRQETQYF.

This clonotype was found a few times. The V and J genes are TRBV6-2 or TRBV6-3 and TRBJ2-1; 8 nucleotides line up with TRBD2. This CDR3 contains 15 residues. Trimming took 5 bases from V and 5 from J; bases not matched to a gene: 8. The germline V gene has CDR1 MNHEY and CDR2 SVGEGT. For the CDR3, the DNA is TGTGCCAGCAGTCCCCTGGGACTAGGGAACAATGAGCAGTTCTTC. It codes for CASSPLGLGNNEQFF.

The chain uses TRBV20-1 and TRBJ2-7, with a weak D call TRBD2 (5 bases). The CDR3 totals 12 residues. Germline V gene lookup returns CDR1 DFQATT and CDR2 SNEGSKA (reference sequence). V shed 5 bases and J shed 7 bases, with 15 bases lying between them. The CDR3 DNA reads as TGCAGTGCTGCGCGGGTTACCCGAGAGCAGTACTTC. Translated: CSAARVTREQYF.